These T cell receptor beta chains were read from a single sample in a study of cytomegalovirus exposure and HLA in healthy donors. Profiling relied on immunoSEQ multiplex PCR, and the TCRdb table lists in-frame clones only, not all of them. Of some 200,000 clones listed, about 81% are singletons. Material: PBMCs. All receptors derive from a woman in her 50s in good health and CMV-seropositive. Both conserved end residues are part of each CDR3. D genes are given only for firm matches. Some rows have no size entry. The others give once, few or many, or a class for an expanded clone.

v_gene: TRBV5-1; abundance: .; j_gene: TRBJ2-2; d_gene: TRBD1; CDR3aa: CASSLTGGETGELFF; CDR3nt: TGCGCCAGCAGCTTGACAGGGGGTGAAACCGGGGAGCTGTTTTTT
v_gene: TRBV15; abundance: .; j_gene: TRBJ1-5; d_gene: TRBD1; CDR3aa: CATSTSTGPRNQPQHF; CDR3nt: TGTGCCACCAGCACTTCGACAGGGCCGCGGAATCAGCCCCAGCATTTT
v_gene: TRBV5-1; abundance: once; j_gene: TRBJ2-1; d_gene: TRBD1; CDR3aa: CASSAQLGTEGEQFF; CDR3nt: TGCGCCAGCAGCGCTCAGCTCGGGACAGAGGGTGAGCAGTTCTTC
v_gene: TRBV18; abundance: .; j_gene: TRBJ2-7; d_gene: TRBD2; CDR3aa: CASSPGLAGYYEQYF; CDR3nt: TGTGCCAGCTCACCGGGCCTAGCGGGCTACTACGAGCAGTACTTC
v_gene: TRBV6-4; abundance: .; j_gene: TRBJ2-3; d_gene: .; CDR3aa: CASSAAPGLGEQYF; CDR3nt: TGTGCCAGCAGTGCGGCCCCGGGACTTGGTGAGCAGTATTTT
v_gene: TRBV2; abundance: .; j_gene: TRBJ2-6; d_gene: .; CDR3aa: CASSVNREGVGASGANGLTF; CDR3nt: TGTGCCAGCAGTGTGAACAGGGAAGGGGTCGGGGCCTCTGGGGCCAACGGCCTGACTTTC
v_gene: TRBV5-5; abundance: .; j_gene: TRBJ1-6; d_gene: .; CDR3aa: CASSLDAAGATYNSPLHF; CDR3nt: TGTGCCAGCAGCTTGGATGCGGCAGGGGCGACCTATAATTCACCCCTCCACTTT
v_gene: TRBV7-2; abundance: .; j_gene: TRBJ2-1; d_gene: TRBD2; CDR3aa: CASSPGLAGANEQFF; CDR3nt: TGTGCCAGCAGCCCAGGACTAGCGGGAGCCAATGAGCAGTTCTTC
v_gene: TRBV28; abundance: .; j_gene: TRBJ2-1; d_gene: TRBD1; CDR3aa: CASSWGTGGGEQFF; CDR3nt: TGTGCCAGCAGTTGGGGGACAGGGGGTGGTGAGCAGTTCTTC
v_gene: TRBV7-9; abundance: .; j_gene: TRBJ1-4; d_gene: .; CDR3aa: CASSPPRSSSNEKLFF; CDR3nt: TGTGCCAGCAGCCCCCCAAGGAGCAGCTCTAATGAAAAACTGTTTTTT
v_gene: TRBV10-3; abundance: .; j_gene: TRBJ1-2; d_gene: TRBD1; CDR3aa: CATGTGDPYGYTF; CDR3nt: TGTGCCACCGGGACAGGGGATCCCTATGGCTACACCTTC
v_gene: TRBV6-5; abundance: .; j_gene: TRBJ2-7; d_gene: TRBD1; CDR3aa: CAISESGQAYEQYF; CDR3nt: TGTGCCATCAGTGAGTCAGGACAGGCCTACGAGCAGTACTTC
v_gene: TRBV9; abundance: .; j_gene: TRBJ2-2; d_gene: TRBD2; CDR3aa: CASSELAGGPNGELFF; CDR3nt: TGTGCCAGCAGCGAACTAGCGGGGGGGCCTAACGGGGAGCTGTTTTTT
v_gene: TRBV7-9; abundance: few; j_gene: TRBJ2-1; d_gene: .; CDR3aa: CASSLTTVRSYNEQFF; CDR3nt: TGTGCCAGCAGCCTAACGACAGTTCGCTCCTACAATGAGCAGTTCTTC
v_gene: TRBV11-2; abundance: .; j_gene: TRBJ1-4; d_gene: TRBD1; CDR3aa: CASSLGREGQYNEKLFF; CDR3nt: TGTGCCAGCAGCTTAGGTCGGGAGGGACAGTATAATGAAAAACTGTTTTTT
v_gene: TRBV15; abundance: .; j_gene: TRBJ1-4; d_gene: .; CDR3aa: CATSRDSGEKLFF; CDR3nt: TGTGCCACCAGCAGAGATAGTGGTGAAAAACTGTTTTTT
v_gene: TRBV9; abundance: once; j_gene: TRBJ2-2; d_gene: .; CDR3aa: CASSVYDLANTGELFF; CDR3nt: TGTGCCAGCAGCGTATACGACCTAGCGAACACCGGGGAGCTGTTTTTT
v_gene: TRBV6-6; abundance: .; j_gene: TRBJ1-1; d_gene: .; CDR3aa: CASSQRGVGTEAFF; CDR3nt: TGTGCCAGCAGCCAGCGGGGGGTAGGCACTGAAGCTTTCTTT
v_gene: TRBV6-1; abundance: .; j_gene: TRBJ2-7; d_gene: TRBD1; CDR3aa: CASSEPGTGGYEQYF; CDR3nt: TGTGCCAGCAGTGAGCCCGGGACAGGGGGCTACGAGCAGTACTTC
v_gene: TRBV14; abundance: few; j_gene: TRBJ2-4; d_gene: .; CDR3aa: CASSQESRGYIQYF; CDR3nt: TGTGCCAGCAGCCAAGAGTCCAGGGGATACATTCAGTACTTC
v_gene: TRBV19; abundance: .; j_gene: TRBJ2-2; d_gene: TRBD1; CDR3aa: CATFGQDLGVTGELFF; CDR3nt: TGTGCCACCTTCGGACAGGACCTTGGGGTGACCGGGGAGCTGTTTTTT
v_gene: TRBV2; abundance: .; j_gene: TRBJ2-5; d_gene: TRBD2; CDR3aa: CASRVGLAAQETQYF; CDR3nt: TGTGCCAGCAGAGTGGGACTAGCGGCCCAAGAGACCCAGTACTTC
v_gene: TRBV9; abundance: few; j_gene: TRBJ2-1; d_gene: TRBD2; CDR3aa: CASSVTDGLGSEQFF; CDR3nt: TGTGCCAGCAGCGTAACGGACGGACTAGGCAGTGAGCAGTTCTTC
v_gene: TRBV10-3; abundance: .; j_gene: TRBJ1-2; d_gene: TRBD1; CDR3aa: CAIRTGDRGHSYTF; CDR3nt: TGTGCCATCAGGACGGGGGACAGGGGGCATAGCTACACCTTC
v_gene: TRBV5-1; abundance: .; j_gene: TRBJ2-3; d_gene: .; CDR3aa: CASNLIPGDTQYF; CDR3nt: TGCGCCAGCAATTTAATTCCGGGAGATACGCAGTATTTT
v_gene: TRBV11-2; abundance: once; j_gene: TRBJ1-3; d_gene: TRBD1; CDR3aa: CASSSPGQGDTIYF; CDR3nt: TGTGCCAGCAGCTCACCGGGACAGGGTGACACCATATATTTT
v_gene: TRBV28; abundance: few; j_gene: TRBJ2-1; d_gene: TRBD2; CDR3aa: CASSSPLAGGYNEQFF; CDR3nt: TGTGCCAGCAGTTCACCACTAGCGGGGGGGTACAATGAGCAGTTCTTC
v_gene: TRBV5-1; abundance: .; j_gene: TRBJ2-7; d_gene: TRBD2; CDR3aa: CASSFTLTSGSTGNEQYF; CDR3nt: TGCGCCAGCAGCTTCACGCTTACTAGCGGGAGTACGGGGAACGAGCAGTACTTC
v_gene: TRBV28; abundance: .; j_gene: TRBJ1-2; d_gene: .; CDR3aa: CASSSRGGPNYGYTF; CDR3nt: TGTGCCAGCAGTTCCCGGGGGGGTCCTAACTATGGCTACACCTTC
v_gene: TRBV7-9; abundance: .; j_gene: TRBJ2-3; d_gene: TRBD1; CDR3aa: CASRTTGVTDTQYF; CDR3nt: TGTGCCAGCAGAACGACAGGGGTCACAGATACGCAGTATTTT
v_gene: TRBV5-1; abundance: .; j_gene: TRBJ2-5; d_gene: .; CDR3aa: CASSLDRIETQYF; CDR3nt: TGCGCCAGCAGCTTGGACAGGATAGAGACCCAGTACTTC
v_gene: TRBV10-3; abundance: .; j_gene: TRBJ1-1; d_gene: .; CDR3aa: CAISEMANTEAFF; CDR3nt: TGTGCCATCAGTGAGATGGCAAACACTGAAGCTTTCTTT
v_gene: TRBV6-1; abundance: .; j_gene: TRBJ1-2; d_gene: .; CDR3aa: CASSESDSGYGYTF; CDR3nt: TGTGCCAGCAGTGAATCGGACAGTGGATACGGCTACACCTTC
v_gene: TRBV2; abundance: .; j_gene: TRBJ1-5; d_gene: .; CDR3aa: CASSVDSSNQPQHF; CDR3nt: TGTGCCAGCAGCGTGGACAGTAGCAATCAGCCCCAGCATTTT
v_gene: TRBV18; abundance: .; j_gene: TRBJ1-6; d_gene: .; CDR3aa: CASSLTVGMDSPLHF; CDR3nt: TGTGCCAGCTCACTAACTGTCGGGATGGATTCACCCCTCCACTTT
v_gene: TRBV7-2; abundance: .; j_gene: TRBJ1-2; d_gene: .; CDR3aa: CASSLAPITGKTGYTF; CDR3nt: TGTGCCAGCAGCTTAGCCCCTATCACAGGGAAAACTGGCTACACCTTC
v_gene: TRBV5-4; abundance: .; j_gene: TRBJ1-6; d_gene: .; CDR3aa: CASSSGGQRNSPLHF; CDR3nt: TGTGCCAGCAGCTCGGGCGGACAGAGAAATTCACCCCTCCACTTT
v_gene: TRBV18; abundance: .; j_gene: TRBJ2-1; d_gene: .; CDR3aa: CASSPLGGQGYNEQFF; CDR3nt: TGTGCCAGCTCACCACTTGGGGGACAAGGGTACAATGAGCAGTTCTTC
v_gene: TRBV6-5; abundance: .; j_gene: TRBJ2-2; d_gene: .; CDR3aa: CASSRGGADGELFF; CDR3nt: TGTGCCAGCAGTAGGGGGGGCGCGGACGGGGAGCTGTTTTTT
v_gene: TRBV7-2; abundance: .; j_gene: TRBJ1-6; d_gene: .; CDR3aa: CASSLGQGRSPLHF; CDR3nt: TGTGCCAGCAGCTTAGGCCAGGGGAGATCACCCCTCCACTTT
v_gene: TRBV11-2; abundance: .; j_gene: TRBJ1-1; d_gene: TRBD1; CDR3aa: CASSAQGGTEAFF; CDR3nt: TGTGCCAGCAGCGCTCAGGGGGGCACTGAAGCTTTCTTT
v_gene: TRBV2; abundance: few; j_gene: TRBJ1-6; d_gene: TRBD1; CDR3aa: CASRIRQGFYNSPLHF; CDR3nt: TGTGCCAGCAGAATCCGACAGGGATTTTATAATTCACCCCTCCACTTT
v_gene: TRBV18; abundance: once; j_gene: TRBJ2-5; d_gene: TRBD2; CDR3aa: CASSPPGTSGYQETQYF; CDR3nt: TGTGCCAGCTCACCACCGGGGACTAGCGGGTACCAAGAGACCCAGTACTTC
v_gene: TRBV5-5; abundance: .; j_gene: TRBJ1-4; d_gene: TRBD1; CDR3aa: CASSLGGQVNEKLFF; CDR3nt: TGTGCCAGCAGCTTGGGGGGACAGGTTAATGAAAAACTGTTTTTT
v_gene: TRBV6-6; abundance: .; j_gene: TRBJ2-2; d_gene: TRBD1; CDR3aa: CASSAWDRTNTGELFF; CDR3nt: TGTGCCAGCAGTGCCTGGGACAGAACGAACACCGGGGAGCTGTTTTTT
v_gene: TRBV2; abundance: once; j_gene: TRBJ1-1; d_gene: .; CDR3aa: CASSEEGTSTEAFF; CDR3nt: TGTGCCAGCAGTGAAGAAGGAACTAGCACTGAAGCTTTCTTT
v_gene: TRBV19; abundance: .; j_gene: TRBJ2-6; d_gene: .; CDR3aa: CASSNQGTGANVLTF; CDR3nt: TGTGCCAGTAGTAATCAGGGAACTGGGGCCAACGTCCTGACTTTC
v_gene: TRBV19; abundance: .; j_gene: TRBJ1-1; d_gene: .; CDR3aa: CASRLSGVSEAFF; CDR3nt: TGTGCCAGTAGGCTGTCAGGGGTCTCGGAAGCTTTCTTT
v_gene: TRBV2; abundance: .; j_gene: TRBJ1-6; d_gene: .; CDR3aa: CASSRGGGGSPLHF; CDR3nt: TGTGCCAGCAGTCGTGGGGGGGGTGGATCACCCCTCCACTTT
v_gene: TRBV5-6; abundance: .; j_gene: TRBJ2-1; d_gene: TRBD2; CDR3aa: CASSETTGGYNEQFF; CDR3nt: TGTGCCAGCAGCGAGACTACGGGAGGCTACAATGAGCAGTTCTTC
v_gene: TRBV4-3; abundance: .; j_gene: TRBJ2-7; d_gene: .; CDR3aa: CASSPDLALGYEQYF; CDR3nt: TGCGCCAGCAGCCCCGACCTAGCGTTGGGCTACGAGCAGTACTTC
v_gene: TRBV4-3; abundance: .; j_gene: TRBJ2-7; d_gene: .; CDR3aa: CASSQEYYVGGPIYEQYF; CDR3nt: TGCGCCAGCAGCCAAGAATACTACGTAGGGGGACCCATCTACGAGCAGTACTTC
v_gene: TRBV15; abundance: .; j_gene: TRBJ2-4; d_gene: .; CDR3aa: CATSRGSGNIQYF; CDR3nt: TGTGCCACCTCTCGAGGGTCGGGAAACATTCAGTACTTC
v_gene: TRBV5-1; abundance: .; j_gene: TRBJ2-1; d_gene: TRBD2; CDR3aa: CASSLAGASGYNEQFF; CDR3nt: TGCGCCAGCAGCTTGGCCGGAGCTAGCGGTTACAATGAGCAGTTCTTC
v_gene: TRBV28; abundance: .; j_gene: TRBJ2-5; d_gene: .; CDR3aa: CASSEGGEETQYF; CDR3nt: TGTGCCAGCAGCGAGGGCGGGGAAGAGACCCAGTACTTC
v_gene: TRBV10-3; abundance: .; j_gene: TRBJ2-1; d_gene: .; CDR3aa: CAINSLDTIGNEQFF; CDR3nt: TGTGCCATCAACAGCCTGGACACAATTGGCAATGAGCAGTTCTTC
v_gene: TRBV18; abundance: .; j_gene: TRBJ2-1; d_gene: TRBD2; CDR3aa: CASSPPGLAGDRNEQFF; CDR3nt: TGTGCCAGCTCACCACCGGGACTAGCGGGAGACCGCAATGAGCAGTTCTTC
v_gene: TRBV4-1; abundance: .; j_gene: TRBJ2-3; d_gene: TRBD2; CDR3aa: CASSPPSGGGTDTQYF; CDR3nt: TGCGCCAGCAGCCCACCTAGCGGGGGTGGGACAGATACGCAGTATTTT
v_gene: TRBV7-6; abundance: .; j_gene: TRBJ1-5; d_gene: TRBD1; CDR3aa: CASSAGTVNQPQHF; CDR3nt: TGTGCCAGCAGCGCTGGGACAGTCAATCAGCCCCAGCATTTT
v_gene: TRBV4-2; abundance: .; j_gene: TRBJ2-5; d_gene: TRBD2; CDR3aa: CASSRGVAGETQYF; CDR3nt: TGTGCCAGCAGCCGCGGGGTAGCGGGGGAGACCCAGTACTTC